This T cell receptor beta chain was captured by sequencing in a study of blood T cells in healthy people across ages. The study's findings and limits: A conclusive naive versus antigen-experienced comparison was prevented by the unsorted PBMCs.

This clonotype was detected only a few times. Its specificity is not known. The CDR3 extends over 15 amino acids. Deletions cut 10 bases from V and 0 bases from J, with 15 bases between. In germline, CDR1 is SGHVS, CDR2 FQNEAQ. Next came a second PCR, run for about 7 to 11 cycles, which used a sample-barcoded 5' primer along with a J-beta primer mix. Each sample yielded at least 2.5 million CDR3-containing paired-end reads. TCRdb re-analysed the 5' RACE reads in MiXCR, keeping a single row per CDR3 protein. The data hold hundreds of thousands of distinct CDR3 sequences, with 32% observed a single time.

This receptor was identified in a woman at least 80 years old in good health. The chain carries TRBV7-8 and TRBJ2-2; maybe TRBD1 (5 bases). The sequencing input was blood. CDR3 residues: CANFSGRANTGELFF. The CDR3, as DNA: TGTGCCAACTTTAGTGGCAGGGCGAACACCGGGGAGCTGTTTTTT.